This T cell receptor beta chain was identified during a study of blood T cell repertoires in COVID-19. Overall study context: Collection of acute and convalescent COVID-19 samples took place in the United States, Italy and Spain. PBMCs, B-cell-depleted T cells, or T cells provided the cDNA or gDNA that made up the material.

As originally analysed: Amplification of reference gene primers provided the estimated nucleated cell counts. The protocol was immunoSEQ multiplex PCR, while the TCRdb copy is restricted to in-frame clones and leaves out a portion. V, J and clone size derive from that table, while D and trimming were established from the DNA sequence. This sample has around 300,000 clones, with 80% to 95% found just once. The Seattle patients, enrolled during active infection, were followed longitudinally. CDR3 length: 15 residues. V lost 4 bases and J lost 3; bases outside the gene matches: 5. The germline CDR1 and CDR2 sequences are LGHDT and YNNKEL (reference sequence).

The chain has TRBV3-1 (or the pseudogene TRBV3-2) and TRBJ2-3, with TRBD2 identical over 9 bases. This receptor was obtained from a woman aged 30 to 39 with COVID-19, enrolled during active disease. Sequencing was performed on peripheral blood. DNA of the CDR3: TGTGCCAGCAGCCTAGCGGGAGAGGGGACAGATACGCAGTATTTT. Translated, it gives CASSLAGEGTDTQYF.